This T cell receptor beta chain was retrieved from a study of blood T cell repertoires in COVID-19. Study details: Material from acute and convalescent COVID-19 was sourced from the United States, Italy and Spain. PBMCs, B-cell-depleted T cells, or T cells were the source of the cDNA or gDNA that made up the material.

There are 16 residues in the CDR3. Trimming removed 1 base from V and 5 bases from J, with 17 bases in between. The germline V gene has CDR1 SGHAT and CDR2 FQNNGV. Profiled with immunoSEQ multiplex PCR; TCRdb holds only in-frame clones, not every one. The repertoire has roughly 300,000 clones, 80% to 95% of them found once; the top ten carry 6.8%. Seattle patients were enrolled while actively infected and followed longitudinally. This clonotype originated in a woman younger than 45 with COVID-19, enrolled during active disease. The sample consisted of peripheral blood. This chain joins TRBV11-2 and TRBJ1-2; the D gene is possibly TRBD1 (6 bases). CDR3 sequence: CASSLGWGQDPYGYTF. The CDR3 bases are TGTGCCAGCAGCTTAGGGTGGGGGCAGGACCCATATGGCTACACCTTC.